This TCR beta chain stems from a study of blood T cells in healthy people across ages. With a J-beta primer mix and a sample-barcoded 5' primer, a second PCR ran roughly 6 to 12 cycles. TCRdb independently ran MiXCR on the 5' RACE reads; one entry per CDR3 protein. The table shows about 1.5 million distinct CDR3 sequences, with around 40% occurring only once. Every sample had a minimum of 6 million PBMCs isolated. This clonotype was found a few times. The CDR3 sequence is 12 residues long. Germline V gives CDR1 SQVTM, CDR2 ANQGSEA. Sequencing input: blood. V and J are TRBV29-1 and TRBJ2-1; unclear D gene. The J call is in doubt because the DNA end fits TRBJ2-7 better. The TCR comes from a woman younger than 35 in good health. CDR3 sequence reads: CSGTRTYNEQYF. Written as DNA, the CDR3 is TGCAGCGGCACTCGGACCTACAATGAGCAGTACTTC.